The present T cell receptor beta chain was sequenced within a study of blood T cell repertoires in COVID-19. Study summary: Sites in the United States, Italy and Spain provided acute and convalescent COVID-19 samples. From T cells, B-cell-depleted T cells, or PBMCs came the material, which was cDNA or gDNA.

Those enrolled, adults aged about 18 to 89 years, came from fewer than 25 US areas. The trim removed 10 bases at V and 8 bases at J, leaving 7 bases unmatched. The CDR3 has 11 residues. CDR1 is ENHRY, CDR2 SYGVKD, per germline. Clones were sequenced by immunoSEQ multiplex PCR, and TCRdb holds only the in-frame ones, with some missing. This table holds around 500,000 clones, roughly 90% found once. The receptor was isolated from a woman between 35 and 50 years old who had recovered from COVID-19. Material for sequencing was PBMCs or T cells enriched from blood (not recorded which). V is TRBV10-3 and J is TRBJ1-1, with 7 bases that match TRBD1. CDR3 loop: CATGDSAEAFF. The CDR3 DNA is TGTGCCACCGGGGACAGTGCGGAAGCTTTCTTT.